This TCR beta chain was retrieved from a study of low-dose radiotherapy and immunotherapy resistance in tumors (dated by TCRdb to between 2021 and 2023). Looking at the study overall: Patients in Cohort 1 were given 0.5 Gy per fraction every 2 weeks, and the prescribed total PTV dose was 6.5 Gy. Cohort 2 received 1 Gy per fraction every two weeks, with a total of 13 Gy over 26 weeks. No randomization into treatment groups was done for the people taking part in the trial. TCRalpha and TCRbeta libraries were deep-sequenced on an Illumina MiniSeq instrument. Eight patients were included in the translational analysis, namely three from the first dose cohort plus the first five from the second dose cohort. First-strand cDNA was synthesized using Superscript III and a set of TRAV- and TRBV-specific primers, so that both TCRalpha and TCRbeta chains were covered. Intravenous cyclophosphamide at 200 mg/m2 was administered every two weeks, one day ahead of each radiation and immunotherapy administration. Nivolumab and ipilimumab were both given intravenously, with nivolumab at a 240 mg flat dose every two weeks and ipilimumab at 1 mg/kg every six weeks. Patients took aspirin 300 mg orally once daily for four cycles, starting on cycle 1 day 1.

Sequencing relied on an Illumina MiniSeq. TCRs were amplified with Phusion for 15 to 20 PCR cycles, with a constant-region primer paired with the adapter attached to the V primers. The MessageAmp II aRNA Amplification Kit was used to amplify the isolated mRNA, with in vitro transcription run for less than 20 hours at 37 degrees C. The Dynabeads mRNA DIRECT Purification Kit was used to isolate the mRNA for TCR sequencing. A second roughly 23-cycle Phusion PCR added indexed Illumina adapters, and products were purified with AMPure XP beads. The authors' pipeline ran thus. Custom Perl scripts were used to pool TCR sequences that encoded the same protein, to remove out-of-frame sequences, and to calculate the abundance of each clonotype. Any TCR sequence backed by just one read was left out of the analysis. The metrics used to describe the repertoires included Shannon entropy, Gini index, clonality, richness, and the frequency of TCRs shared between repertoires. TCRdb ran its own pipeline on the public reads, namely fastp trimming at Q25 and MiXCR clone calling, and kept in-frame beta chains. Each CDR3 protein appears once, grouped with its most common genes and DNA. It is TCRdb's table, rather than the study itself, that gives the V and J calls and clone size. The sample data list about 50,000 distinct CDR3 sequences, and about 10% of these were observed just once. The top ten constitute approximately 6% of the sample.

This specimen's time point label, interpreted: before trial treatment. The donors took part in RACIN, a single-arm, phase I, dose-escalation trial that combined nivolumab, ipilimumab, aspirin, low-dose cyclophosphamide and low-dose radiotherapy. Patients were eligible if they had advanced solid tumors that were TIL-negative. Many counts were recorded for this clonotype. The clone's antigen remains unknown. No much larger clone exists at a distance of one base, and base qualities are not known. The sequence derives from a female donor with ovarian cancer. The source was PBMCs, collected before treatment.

CDR3 sequence: CASSPQLAGGEQFF. The DNA reads as follows: TGTGCCAGTAGTCCTCAACTAGCGGGGGGAGAGCAGTTCTTC. Recombination joined TRBV19 with TRBJ2-1; 12 central nucleotides agree with TRBD2. For CDR1 and CDR2, the germline V gene (reference sequence) lists LNHDA and SQIVND. There are 14 amino acids in the CDR3, from cysteine to phenylalanine inclusive. Only the CDR3 DNA is retained, 42 bases long and in frame from the first base. Trimming removed 5 bases from V and 10 bases from J; the gene matches leave 6 bases unexplained.